This note documents a single T cell receptor (beta chain) sequence. It has no known antigen specificity. No much larger clone is present one base from it, and per-base qualities are unavailable. TCR CDR3 regions were amplified from genomic DNA by multiplex PCR using the deep immunoSEQ assay. Extracted genomic DNA from each cell subset was spread evenly across all wells of several immunoSEQ 96-well plates, with each plate serving as a replicate. For sorted subsets, roughly 190 ng of genomic DNA, equivalent to 30,000 or so T cell genomes, went into each replicate PCR. Purified libraries were quantified with a Qubit 3.0 fluorometer, sized on a Bioanalyzer 2100, and re-quantified with the KAPA Library Quantification kit. A separate single-read 150-cycle Illumina NextSeq 550 flow cell was used to sequence each immunoSEQ 96-well plate. The authors processed their data as follows. Because only junctional sequences without quality scores were contained in the immunoSEQ output, filtering matching that applied to full-length reads could not be performed. To assign V/J genes and CDR3, sequences were annotated using PyIR, a Python wrapper for IgBLAST v1.9, with IMGT germline references. Any read was removed if the V/J assignment was weak (E-value above 1e-6), the CDR3 was missing, or the read contained stop codons, out-of-frame junctions, or ambiguous translated residues. V3J clonotypes were defined as sequences sharing an identical inferred V gene, J gene, and CDR3 amino acid sequence. To compute the percentage overlap between repertoires, the number of shared unique clonotypes was divided by the size of the smaller repertoire. Repertoire richness was assessed with RTK rarefaction, the Chao1 estimator, and Recon v2.1 estimates of unobserved clonotypes. Generation probabilities for all TCRbeta clonotypes obtained by the gDNA method from a handful of donors were computed using OLGA. The table comes from immuneACCESS by way of TCRdb, which keeps in-frame sequences with V and J called. Part of the clones is missing from these tables; in studies checked, under half for an unresolved V gene and the rest for unknown reasons. That table supplies the V and J calls and clone size; D and trimming were determined from the DNA. This sample lists around 640,000 clones; about 96% were detected once. Together, the top ten hold about 0.11% of the sample.

The data originate from a study of shared clonotypes between healthy human individuals (dated by TCRdb to 2018 to 2020). Concerning the study at large: Two women and a few men aged 18 to 49 years were included in the cohort. Each donor's leukapheresis produced roughly between about 0.9 and 9.5 billion PBMCs. To estimate repertoire size and how much clonotype sharing occurs between individuals, the study deeply sequenced the blood TCR repertoires of five healthy adults. To increase sequencing depth and limit assay-specific biases, different laboratories used diverse techniques to prepare libraries and sequence TCR repertoires. For each donor, CD4 naive and CD4 memory were each run on three plates, CD8 naive on two plates, and CD8 memory on one plate.

According to the germline V gene, CDR1 reads SGHVS and CDR2 reads FNYEAQ. Including cysteine and phenylalanine, the CDR3 has 17 amino acids. Of the read, only the CDR3 DNA is kept; its 51 bases are in frame from base 1. Compared with germline, V lacks 3 bases and J lacks 2 bases; bases without a gene match: 11. CD8 naive samples consisted of CD45RO-negative cells that were positively selected for CCR7, yielding a CD45RA+CCR7+ population without TemRA cells. Donors were healthy HIV-negative adults with no recently reported acute infections or vaccinations. Only Caucasian adults living in Nashville, Tennessee, USA were represented among the donors. Blood was obtained by leukapheresis, after which PBMCs were separated by Ficoll-Histopaque density gradient centrifugation and cryopreserved in liquid nitrogen vapor phase. Purity and quantity of every magnetically sorted T cell population were checked by analytical flow cytometry. Genomic DNA was isolated from every sorted fraction and measured by UV absorbance on a Nanodrop 2000c.

Study-wide conclusions, independent of this receptor: Compared with non-shared clonotypes, the clonotypes found in all four sorted-subset donors had higher generation probabilities. Pairwise subsampling led to the expectation that sequencing depth would affect the degree of clonotype sharing among donors. Because the study included only a small number of donors, the genetic and exposure-history diversity represented was limited. Incomplete sequencing was indicated by rarefaction of sorted-subset datasets, despite the large sequencing depth. Sampling was restricted to blood, and TCR repertoires in tissues likely differ from the TCR repertoires found in blood. Sharing across a few donors was observed for about 5% of naive CD4, less than 4% of naive CD8, over 2% of memory CD4, and about 0.38% of memory CD8 clonotypes. Naive subsets generally had larger estimated clonotype richness than memory subsets.

The sample comprised naive CD8+ T cells sorted from blood. Sample cell subset or site, as interpreted from the label and publication: CD45RA+CCR7+. In this chain, TRBV7-6 is recombined with TRBJ2-3; 7 bases in the middle match TRBD2. This TCR derives from a woman in her 30s in good health. The CDR3 region reads CASSFLGWEGITDTQYF. The DNA sequence is as follows: TGTGCCAGCAGCTTCCTTGGGTGGGAGGGCATCACAGATACGCAGTATTTT.